This T cell receptor (beta chain) originates from a study of OX40 agonist ivuxolimab in advanced cancers. Study overall: The dose of intravenous ivuxolimab that patients received every 2 weeks ranged from 0.01 to 10 mg/kg.

This clone was seen only a few times. This sample includes further DNA sequences coding for the same CDR3. It was autoimmune disease history or systemic immunosuppression that excluded patients. At baseline, cycle 4 day 1, and cycle 7 day 1, blood was sampled. Clones were sequenced by immunoSEQ multiplex PCR, and TCRdb holds only the in-frame ones, with some missing. The repertoire holds roughly 65,000 clones, with about nine tenths as singletons. V dropped 1 base and J dropped 1 base, with 5 bases sitting between them. The CDR3 has 13 residues. CDR1 is SGHRS and CDR2 is YFSETQ in the germline V gene. The chain has TRBV5-1 and TRBJ1-1; no clear D gene. The clonotype originates from an adult with an advanced solid tumor such as melanoma, head and neck, liver or kidney cancer. Sequencing was performed on CD4+ or CD8+ T cells sorted from blood, taken in a trial of the OX40 agonist ivuxolimab. The CDR3 reads CASSLRENTEAFF. CDR3 DNA: TGCGCCAGCAGCTTGCGGGAGAACACTGAAGCTTTCTTT.